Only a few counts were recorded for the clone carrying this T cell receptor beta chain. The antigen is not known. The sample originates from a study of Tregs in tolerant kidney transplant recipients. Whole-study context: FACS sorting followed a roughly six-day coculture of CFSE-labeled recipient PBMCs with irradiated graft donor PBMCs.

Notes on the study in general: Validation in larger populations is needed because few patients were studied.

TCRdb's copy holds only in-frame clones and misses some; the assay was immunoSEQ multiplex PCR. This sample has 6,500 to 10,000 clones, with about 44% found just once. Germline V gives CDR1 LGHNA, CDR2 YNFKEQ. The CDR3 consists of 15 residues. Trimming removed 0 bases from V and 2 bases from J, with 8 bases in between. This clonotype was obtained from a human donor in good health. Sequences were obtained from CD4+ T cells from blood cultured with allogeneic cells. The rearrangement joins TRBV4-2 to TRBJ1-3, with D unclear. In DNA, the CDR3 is TGTGCCAGCAGCCAAGAAGGTACCGCTGGAAACACCATATATTTT. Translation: CASSQEGTAGNTIYF.